The rows below give T cell receptor beta chains drawn from one sample of a study of blood T cells in healthy people across ages. Each CDR3 protein is one row after TCRdb ran MiXCR on the 5' RACE reads. The table lists over 750,000 distinct CDR3 sequences, roughly 25% of them singletons. These records were also assigned to another study, of T cells of mothers and their children.

The source material was blood. Receptors were obtained from a boy under 18 in good health. CDR3s include the opening cysteine and the closing phenylalanine or tryptophan. Each record gives: J gene, V gene, clone size, D gene, CDR3 DNA, CDR3 protein. D genes are given only for firm matches. Only some rows state a clone size, as once, few, many or a class for expanded clones.

>TRBJ2-7|TRBV4-3|few|.
TGCGCCAGCAGCCAAGGCCTACCCTACGAGCAGTACTTC
CASSQGLPYEQYF
>TRBJ1-1|TRBV9|few|.
TGTGCCAGCAGCGTAGGAGGACACATGAACACTGAAGCTTTCTTT
CASSVGGHMNTEAFF
>TRBJ2-1|TRBV5-5|.|TRBD2
TGTGCCAGCAGCTGGGGGACTAGCGGGAGCAATGAGCAGTTCTTC
CASSWGTSGSNEQFF
>TRBJ2-7|TRBV7-9|few|TRBD1
TGTGCCAGCAGCCAATCTAAGGACAGGCACGACGAGCAGTACTTC
CASSQSKDRHDEQYF
>TRBJ2-1|TRBV27|.|.
TGTGCCAGCAACTTTGGAGGACTGGTCTCCTACAATGAGCAGTTCTTC
CASNFGGLVSYNEQFF
>TRBJ2-2|TRBV7-9|.|TRBD1
TGTGCCAGCAGCTTTGGACAGGGGCGGAACGGGGAGCTGTTTTTT
CASSFGQGRNGELFF
>TRBJ2-5|TRBV19|.|TRBD2
TGTGCCAGTAGTACAGGAACTGAAGCGGGGGGAGAGACCCAGTACTTC
CASSTGTEAGGETQYF
>TRBJ2-3|TRBV29-1|few|.
TGCAGCGTTGAAGGGGGGGTGATGCGGCCCACAGATACGCAGTATTTT
CSVEGGVMRPTDTQYF
>TRBJ2-7|TRBV4-3|.|.
TGCGCCAGCAGCCAAGTTTACGGGATCGGCGAGCAGTACTTC
CASSQVYGIGEQYF
>TRBJ2-3|TRBV4-1|.|TRBD2
TGCGCCAGCAGCATCGGGACTAGCCCAACCGCGGATACGCAGTATTTT
CASSIGTSPTADTQYF
>TRBJ2-2|TRBV7-3|.|.
TGTGCCAGCAGCTTAAAGAACACCGGGGTGCTGTTTTTT
CASSLKNTGVLFF
>TRBJ2-6|TRBV28|.|.
TGTGCCAGCAGTTCCCCGTTGGCAGGGGCCAACGTCCTGACTTTC
CASSSPLAGANVLTF
>TRBJ2-7|TRBV7-9|few|.
TGTGCCAGCAGCCCCTGGGGGCAGAATTACGAGCAGTACTTC
CASSPWGQNYEQYF
>TRBJ2-5|TRBV4-1|few|TRBD2
TGCGCCAGCAGCCAAGATCCGCTAGCGGGAGAAGAGACCCAGTACTTC
CASSQDPLAGEETQYF
>TRBJ2-7|TRBV4-2|few|.
TGTGCCAGCAGCCAAGAGCATTTCTCCGTAACCTACGAGCAGTACTTC
CASSQEHFSVTYEQYF
>TRBJ1-2|TRBV6-8|few|.
TGTGCCAGCAGCCACCACGGGACGTATGGCTACACCTTC
CASSHHGTYGYTF
>TRBJ2-5|TRBV4-2|.|.
TGTGCCAGCAGCCAGGCTACCATGAAGACCCAGTACTTC
CASSQATMKTQYF
>TRBJ2-2|TRBV7-9|few|.
TGTGCCAGCAGCCAGACAGTACAGAACACCGGGGAGCTGTTTTTT
CASSQTVQNTGELFF
>TRBJ2-1|TRBV29-1|few|.
TGCAGCGTTTATGGGACCGAAGGTTCCTCCTACAATGAGCAGTTCTTC
CSVYGTEGSSYNEQFF
>TRBJ2-1|TRBV20-1|.|TRBD2
TGCAGTGCTAGACTAGCGGGGGGCAATGAGCAGTTCTTC
CSARLAGGNEQFF
>TRBJ1-2|TRBV7-9|.|TRBD1
TGTGCCAGCAGCTTAGCGGACAGGGGGCTCGATGGCTACACCTTC
CASSLADRGLDGYTF
>TRBJ2-1|TRBV20-1|.|TRBD2
TGCAGTGCTAGTTTGGCGGGAGGGCCTATTGAGCAGTTCTTC
CSASLAGGPIEQFF
>TRBJ1-2|TRBV7-9|.|.
TGTGCCAGCAACCATGAGCTGCGTCCCTACTATGGCTACACCTTC
CASNHELRPYYGYTF
>TRBJ1-2|TRBV6-5|.|TRBD1
TGTGCCAGCAGCTACGGAGGGGACAGGGGCTACACCTTC
CASSYGGDRGYTF
>TRBJ2-7|TRBV20-1|.|TRBD1
TGCAGTGCTAGAGTGGGGACAGGGAGGAACGAGCAGTACTTC
CSARVGTGRNEQYF
>TRBJ2-6|TRBV25-1|.|.
TGTGCCAGCAGTGGGGACACCTACTCTGGGGCCAACGTCCTGACTTTC
CASSGDTYSGANVLTF
>TRBJ2-6|TRBV29-1|.|.
TGCAGCGTTGAGCCATACTCTGGGGCCAACGTCCTGACTTTC
CSVEPYSGANVLTF
>TRBJ2-6|TRBV11-2|few|.
TGTGCCAGCAGCCCCCTCCTGGGGGGAGGCTCTGGGGCCAACGTCCTGACTTTC
CASSPLLGGGSGANVLTF
>TRBJ1-4|TRBV19|few|.
TGTGCCAGTACCCGGAGACAGACCCTTAATGAAAAACTGTTTTTT
CASTRRQTLNEKLFF
>TRBJ2-1|TRBV25-1|.|.
TGTGCCAGCAGAGCTAAGTACTCCTACAATGAGCAGTTCTTC
CASRAKYSYNEQFF
>TRBJ2-7|TRBV7-2|.|TRBD1
TGTGCCAGCAGCTGGCCCGGGACAGGGGGCCACGAGCAGTACTTC
CASSWPGTGGHEQYF
>TRBJ1-6|TRBV3-1|.|TRBD1
TGTGCCAGCAGCACAACCGGGACAGGCTCTTCACCCCTCCACTTT
CASSTTGTGSSPLHF
>TRBJ2-5|TRBV4-1|.|TRBD2
TGTGCCAGCAGCCCGAGCATGGCGGGAGGGCTCGAGGAGACCCAGTACTTC
CASSPSMAGGLEETQYF
>TRBJ2-5|TRBV3-1|.|TRBD1
TGTGCCAGCAGCCGTGGACAGGGAAGTCAAGAGACCCAGTACTTC
CASSRGQGSQETQYF
>TRBJ2-7|TRBV4-1|few|TRBD2
TGCGCCAGCAGCCAAGTAGTAGGGCCTAGCGGGGAGCTGGGCGAGCAGTACTTC
CASSQVVGPSGELGEQYF
>TRBJ2-6|TRBV29-1|.|.
TGCAGCGTTTCCGGGACTGGGGCCAACGTCCTGACTTTC
CSVSGTGANVLTF
>TRBJ2-3|TRBV11-2|.|.
TGTGCCAGCAGCTTTCGCCACGGGGGGCTCACAGATACGCAGTATTTT
CASSFRHGGLTDTQYF
>TRBJ2-1|TRBV6-5|.|TRBD2
TGTGCCAGCAGTTACTCGTCTAGCGGGGTTGGTGAGCAGTTCTTC
CASSYSSSGVGEQFF
>TRBJ2-7|TRBV3-1|few|TRBD1
TGTGCCAGCAGCCAACCTCTGGGACAGGGGATTTACGAGCAGTACTTC
CASSQPLGQGIYEQYF
>TRBJ2-7|TRBV2|.|.
TGTGCCAGCAGTGGCTCTACCATCTCCTACGAGCAGTACTTC
CASSGSTISYEQYF
>TRBJ2-7|TRBV7-9|few|TRBD2
TGTGCCAGCAGCCCAGGGACTAGCGAGACGGAGCAGTACTTC
CASSPGTSETEQYF
>TRBJ2-1|TRBV7-9|few|TRBD1
TGTGCCAGCAGTCCAAAGGAGGTGGGACAGGCCTACAATGAGCAGTTCTTC
CASSPKEVGQAYNEQFF
>TRBJ2-3|TRBV3-1|few|TRBD2
TGTGCCAGCAGCGCTATCAGACTAGCGGGGAGTGGAGATACGCAGTATTTT
CASSAIRLAGSGDTQYF
>TRBJ2-2|TRBV6-5|.|.
TGTGCCAGCAGTTACTCCGCGGACACCGGGGAGCTGTTTTTT
CASSYSADTGELFF
>TRBJ2-4|TRBV6-1|few|.
TGTGCCAGCAGTGAATTTCGGTTCATTCAGTACTTC
CASSEFRFIQYF
>TRBJ2-7|TRBV19|few|TRBD1
TGTGCCAGCTCGACAGGGAACCTCTACGAGCAGTACTTC
CASSTGNLYEQYF
>TRBJ2-4|TRBV20-1|.|.
TGCAGTGCCGAGACTTTCCTATCCAAAAACATTCAGTACTTC
CSAETFLSKNIQYF
>TRBJ2-2|TRBV6-5|few|.
TGTGCCAGCAGTTACTCGCTGGCAAACACCGGGGAGCTGTTTTTT
CASSYSLANTGELFF
>TRBJ2-3|TRBV29-1|few|.
TGCAGCGTTGGGCCTAGCGCCGCGAACGGGGTCCCGCAGTATTTT
CSVGPSAANGVPQYF
>TRBJ2-7|TRBV4-2|.|.
TGTGCCAGCAGCCAAGTAGGGGGATCTTCAGACGAGCAGTACTTC
CASSQVGGSSDEQYF
>TRBJ1-2|TRBV4-1|few|.
TGCGCCAGCAGCCAAGACGAGTCAAGCGGTTTTGGCTACACCTTC
CASSQDESSGFGYTF
>TRBJ1-1|TRBV7-2|.|.
TGTGCCAGCAGCACAAGTCCGGGACACTACACTGAAGCTTTCTTT
CASSTSPGHYTEAFF
>TRBJ1-2|TRBV11-2|.|TRBD1
TGTGCCAGCAGTAGAATTCAGGGGGCGCATGGGGGCTACACCTTC
CASSRIQGAHGGYTF
>TRBJ2-7|TRBV20-1|.|.
TGCAGTGCCGTGCCGGAGGGCACCTACGAGCAGTACTTC
CSAVPEGTYEQYF
>TRBJ2-3|TRBV24-1|.|.
TGTGCCACCAGGAAAAGCGGAGCTGATGGTACGCAGTATTTT
CATRKSGADGTQYF
>TRBJ1-3|TRBV28|.|.
TGTGCCAGCAGTTTGGCGGGACTTGGTGGAAACACCATATATTTT
CASSLAGLGGNTIYF
>TRBJ2-2|TRBV7-2|.|.
TGTGCCAGCAGCTTAGCACGGGGGAACACCGGGGAGCTGTTTTTT
CASSLARGNTGELFF
>TRBJ2-1|TRBV24-1|.|TRBD2
TGTGCCACCAGTGATTTTGCCTCTAGCGGGGGGGCCGGGAAGGATGAGCAGTTCTTC
CATSDFASSGGAGKDEQFF
>TRBJ2-5|TRBV2|.|TRBD2
TGTGCCAGCAGCCGACTAGCGGGAAACCAAGAGACCCAGTACTTC
CASSRLAGNQETQYF